This T cell receptor beta chain was sequenced during a study of shared clonotypes between healthy human individuals. Across the whole study: Per donor, CD8 memory used one plate, CD8 naive used two, CD4 memory used three and CD4 naive used three. Whole-study findings and limits: It was the non-shared clonotypes that had lower generation probabilities than clonotypes shared by all four donors. Naive subsets generally exceeded memory subsets in estimated richness.

This clone was recorded once. Its matching antigen is unknown. Distinct nucleotide sequences in the sample also encode this CDR3. Here immunoSEQ multiplex PCR was the method, and the copy in TCRdb shows in-frame clones only, minus some. The top ten clones hold 0.37% of a sample with over 2 million clones, 85% to 95% of them seen once. The germline gives CDR1 KGHSH, CDR2 LQKENI. The CDR3 extends over 13 amino acids. With V trimmed by 3 bases and J by 5 bases, 1 base remained unmatched. The V gene is TRBV18, the J gene TRBJ1-1, with 9 bases identical to TRBD1. The receptor comes from a man aged 18-30 years in good health. Some clones in this sample may be carry-over from other donors' samples. Sample: naive CD4+ T cells from PBMCs. Sample subset: CD45RA+ positively selected. CDR3 sequence reads: CASSPDRGTEAFF. CDR3 DNA sequence: TGTGCCAGCTCACCCGACAGGGGGACTGAAGCTTTCTTT.